This T cell receptor beta chain was identified in a study of blood T cells in healthy people across ages. Study conclusions and caveats: Researchers report that TCR beta diversity correlated strongly with naive T cell percentage.

Sample donors were healthy Caucasian individuals that came from Russia, aged 6 to 90. As for this clonotype: What it binds is unknown.

Then a second PCR, running roughly 6 to 11 cycles, was carried out with a sample-barcoded 5' primer and a J-beta primer mix. Each cDNA molecule, via a template-switch adaptor with 12 random nucleotides, was tagged. From each sample, at least 2.5 million paired-end reads containing CDR3 were obtained. One entry per CDR3 protein, called by TCRdb with MiXCR from the 5' RACE reads. The repertoire holds 800,000 to 950,000 distinct CDR3 sequences, approximately 49% seen once, with roughly 12% in the top ten. The V gene end was trimmed by 2 bases and the J gene end by 2 bases; junction bases not matched to a gene: 8. The CDR3 is made up of 17 amino acids. Germline-derived CDR1 and CDR2 are DFQATT and SNEGSKA (reference sequence).

The J gene is TRBJ2-3, the V gene TRBV20-1, with TRBD2 identical over 12 bases. The TCR originated in a man under 40 in good health. Sequencing input: blood. CDR3 sequence (DNA): TGCAGTGCTAGAATCGGATGGACTAGCGGGGACACAGATACGCAGTATTTT. This gives the protein CSARIGWTSGDTDTQYF.